The 12 T cell receptor beta chains reported below all come from one sample, sequenced in a study of CD8 T cells in ankylosing spondylitis. TCRdb re-analysed the 5' RACE reads in MiXCR, keeping a single row per CDR3 protein. The data contain a few hundred thousand distinct CDR3 sequences, roughly a quarter of them singletons. The sample taken for sequencing was blood, either unsorted or a sorted T cell fraction (not recorded which). These receptors were taken from a male donor with ankylosing spondylitis or in good health (not recorded which).

This clonotype was picked up many times. The chain recombines TRBV10-3 with TRBJ2-1; 7 bases fit TRBD1. The V gene's germline CDR1 is ENHRY and CDR2 SYGVKD. This CDR3 is 12 amino acids long. With V trimmed by 3 bases and J by 8 bases, 1 base remained unmatched. The chain's CDR3 is CAISEGGDEQFF. The CDR3 DNA sequence: TGTGCCATCAGTGAAGGGGGCGATGAGCAGTTCTTC.

The chain recombines TRBV20-1 with TRBJ2-4; D ambiguous. Germline values: CDR1 DFQATT, CDR2 SNEGSKA (reference sequence). The CDR3 loop spans 15 amino acids. The ends were cut back, 0 bases at V and 0 bases at J, with 9 bases in the middle. The chain's CDR3 is CSARDRALAKNIQYF. CDR3 nucleotides: TGCAGTGCTAGAGATCGGGCCCTAGCCAAAAACATTCAGTACTTC.

In this sample, this clonotype turned up many times. The chain joins TRBV12-3 or TRBV12-4 to TRBJ2-1; D is unresolved. The ends were cut back, 6 bases at V and 6 bases at J, with 9 bases in the middle. This CDR3 has 12 residues. CDR3 bases: TGTGCCAGCAGCACACAGTTCAATGAGCAGTTCTTC. Amino acids: CASSTQFNEQFF.

The V and J genes are TRBV7-2 and TRBJ2-2; D may be TRBD1 (7 bases). The CDR3 totals 14 residues. Trimming took off 5 bases at V and 5 bases at J, with 12 bases between the two ends. Germline loops: CDR1 SGHTA, CDR2 FQGNSA. The CDR3 nucleotides read TGTGCCAGCAGCCGGGCAGGGGGGACCGGGGAGCTGTTTTTT. It specifies CASSRAGGTGELFF. Using reference TRBV7-2 and TRBJ2-2 for the parts outside the CDR3, the full variable domain is GAGVSQSPSNKVTEKGKDVELRCDPISGHTALYWYRQSLGQGLEFLIYFQGNSAPDKSGLPSDRFSAERTGGSVSTLTIQRTQQEDSAVYLCASSRAGGTGELFFGEGSRLTVL.

This clonotype was counted many times. The rearrangement uses TRBV20-1 and TRBJ1-6; the D gene is possibly TRBD1 (5 bases). CDR1 is DFQATT and CDR2 is SNEGSKA in the germline V gene (reference sequence). The CDR3 runs to 15 residues. The V gene lost 0 bases and the J gene lost 9 bases, with 15 bases spanning the gap. CDR3 sequence: CSARDQFGGGSPLHF. CDR3 nucleotide sequence: TGCAGTGCTAGAGATCAATTCGGGGGTGGTTCACCCCTCCACTTT.

This clonotype has at least ten counts. The chain joins TRBV20-1 to TRBJ2-5, with D possibly matching TRBD1 (6 bases). Trimming shortened V by 5 bases and J by 5 bases, and 12 bases separated the two germline ends. The CDR3 contains 12 residues. Germline CDR1 and CDR2: DFQATT and SNEGSKA (reference sequence). The CDR3 nucleotides read TGCAGTGCTGAAGACAGGCGGGAGACCCAGTACTTC. Translation gives CSAEDRRETQYF.

This clonotype was found many times. This chain connects TRBV24-1 to TRBJ2-5, with a tentative D call TRBD1 (5 bases). V lost 6 bases, J lost 3 bases, and 10 bases lay in between. Germline V gene sequence: CDR1 KGHDR, CDR2 SFDVKD. The CDR3 is made up of 13 amino acids. The CDR3 sequence: CATSNGAEETQYF. The CDR3 nucleotides are TGTGCCACCAGTAATGGGGCAGAAGAGACCCAGTACTTC.

The chain couples TRBV28 to TRBJ2-7; D remains ambiguous. Germline V gene sequence: CDR1 MDHEN, CDR2 SYDVKM. This CDR3 has 13 amino acids. Trimming shortened V by 5 bases and J by 7 bases, and 15 bases separated the two germline ends. The CDR3 here is CASSPDLTREQYF. The CDR3 DNA is TGTGCCAGCAGTCCAGACTTGACGAGGGAGCAGTACTTC. The variable domain in full, completed from reference TRBV28 and TRBJ2-7, reads DVKVTQSSRYLVKRTGEKVFLECVQDMDHENMFWYRQDPGLGLRLIYFSYDVKMKEKGDIPEGYSVSREKKERFSLILESASTNQTSMYLCASSPDLTREQYFGPGTRLTVT.

V gene TRBV10-1 combines with J gene TRBJ2-1; 12 nucleotides match TRBD2. V dropped 8 bases and J dropped 5; count of bases not matched to a gene: 4. CDR1 is WNHNN, CDR2 SYGVQD, per germline (reference sequence). CDR3 length: 14 amino acids. The chain's CDR3 is CASASGGDNNEQFF. The CDR3 bases are TGCGCCAGCGCTAGCGGGGGGGATAACAATGAGCAGTTCTTC.

As concerns this clonotype: The junction departs from the called germline gene at one end, perhaps through a read error. The V call is TRBV5-5, the J call TRBJ2-5, with a possible D match to TRBD1 (6 bases). The CDR3 is 15 amino acids. The germline gives CDR1 SGHKS, CDR2 YYEKEE (reference sequence). The chain's CDR3 is CASSRGQLLQENQYF. The CDR3 nucleotides read TGTGCCAGCAGCAGGGGACAACTCTTGCAAGAGAACCAGTACTTC.

CDR3 nucleotides: TGCAGTGCTAGAGATCCGGCGTCATCCCCTTCCTACGAGCAGTACTTC. It is translated as CSARDPASSPSYEQYF. The chain couples TRBV20-1 to TRBJ2-7, with D unclear. Germline V gene sequence: CDR1 DFQATT, CDR2 SNEGSKA (reference sequence). The CDR3 is made up of 16 amino acids. The ends were cut back, 0 bases at V and 1 base at J, with 16 bases in the middle.

This clonotype was counted ten times or more. The V gene is TRBV12-3 or TRBV12-4, the J gene TRBJ2-7; 7 bases line up with TRBD1. The CDR3 loop spans 15 amino acids. After removal of 6 bases from V and 3 bases from J, the junction contained 11 bases not matched to a gene. For the CDR3, the DNA is TGTGCCAGCAGCCACCCAGTTGGACAGGTCTACGAGCAGTACTTC. This sequence encodes CASSHPVGQVYEQYF.